Listed below are T cell receptor beta chains from one sample, sequenced in a study of quantifying T cell responses using KT2 cells. In TCRdb, the UMI-ligation and nested PCR reads were re-called with MiXCR into one record per CDR3 protein. This sample carries 60,000 or so distinct CDR3 sequences, roughly 12% of them seen once, and the ten largest clones take around a tenth. The material sequenced was PBMCs spiked with cells of the T cell clone KT2. The receptors stem from a human donor. Each CDR3 is given with its conserved first and last residue. Each record gives: V gene, D gene, clone size, J gene, CDR3 DNA, CDR3 protein. The D gene is left open where the match is weak. Part of the rows lack a size; the others show once, few, many or a class for expanded clones.

TRBV6-2/TRBV6-3,-,-,TRBJ1-1,TGTGCCAGCAGTTACGGGGCAGGGGAGGCCACTGAAGCTTTCTTT,CASSYGAGEATEAFF
TRBV12-3/TRBV12-4,TRBD2,-,TRBJ2-5,TGTGCCAGCAGTGGGACTAGCGGGGTGAATTTGGCCATGGGCGAGACCCAGTACTTC,CASSGTSGVNLAMGETQYF
TRBV7-9,-,few,TRBJ1-1,TGTGCCAGCAGCTTAAGTCCAGTAATGAACACTGAAGCTTTCTTT,CASSLSPVMNTEAFF
TRBV5-1,-,few,TRBJ2-1,TGCGCCAGCAGCCCGGGTGGGGCTGGGAATGAGCAGTTCTTC,CASSPGGAGNEQFF
TRBV11-2,TRBD2,many,TRBJ2-5,TGTGCCAGCAGCTTTGGACTAGCGGGAGCAGAGACCCAGTACTTC,CASSFGLAGAETQYF
TRBV12-3/TRBV12-4,TRBD2,many,TRBJ2-1,TGTGCCAGCACCCTCCCCAGCGGGACTTCCAAGAATGAGCAGTTCTTC,CASTLPSGTSKNEQFF
TRBV11-2,-,-,TRBJ2-1,TGTGCCAGCAGCTTACGCGTGAATGAGCAGTTCTTC,CASSLRVNEQFF
TRBV12-5,-,many,TRBJ2-1,TGTGCTAGTGGTTTTTCTACTACTTACAATGAGCAGTTCTTC,CASGFSTTYNEQFF
TRBV6-5,-,-,TRBJ1-2,TGTGCCAGCAGTCAACAGGGAATTGGGCTTGGCTACAACTTC,CASSQQGIGLGYNF
TRBV5-4,TRBD1,-,TRBJ2-2,TGTGCCAGCAGCACGGACAGGGGGCGCCCCACGAACACCGGGGAGCTGTTTTTT,CASSTDRGRPTNTGELFF
TRBV2,-,-,TRBJ1-5,TGTGCCAGCAGTCCCTCCGGTTATCAGCCCCAGCATTTT,CASSPSGYQPQHF
TRBV29-1,-,many,TRBJ2-3,TGCAGCGTTGAAGATCGAAAGGGGAGAGATACGCAGTATTTT,CSVEDRKGRDTQYF
TRBV6-4,TRBD1,-,TRBJ1-6,TGTGCCAGCAGCCGATGGTGGACAGGGGCAAATTCACCCCTCCACTTT,CASSRWWTGANSPLHF
TRBV19,TRBD1,-,TRBJ2-5,TGTGCCAGTAGTCCCCGGACAGGGGGGGGATTCCAAGAGACCCAGTACTTC,CASSPRTGGGFQETQYF
TRBV29-1,-,many,TRBJ1-2,TGCAGCGTTGTTCAGCAAGTAGACTACACCTTC,CSVVQQVDYTF
TRBV20-1,TRBD1,few,TRBJ2-5,TGCAGTGCAAGAACAGGGGGGTGGGAGACCCAGTACTTC,CSARTGGWETQYF
TRBV27,-,few,TRBJ1-2,TGTGCCAGCAGTTTAACGGGACGGGGCGGCTACACCTTC,CASSLTGRGGYTF
TRBV6-6,TRBD1,-,TRBJ1-5,TGTGCCAGCAGTGGGGACAGCGCCAATCAGCCCCAGCATTTT,CASSGDSANQPQHF
TRBV3-1,-,-,TRBJ2-5,TGTGCCAGCAGCCGCGGCTCGTATGGGGAGACCCAGTACTTC,CASSRGSYGETQYF
TRBV7-9,-,-,TRBJ2-7,TGTGCCAGCAGCCAAATAAATTACCAGAAACCAGACCCCCGTAACTACGAGCAGTACTTC,CASSQINYQKPDPRNYEQYF
TRBV12-3/TRBV12-4,TRBD2,many,TRBJ2-5,TGTGCCAGCAGTTTCCAACTGGATTTAGCGGGAGGCCGGGAGACCCAGTACTTC,CASSFQLDLAGGRETQYF
TRBV7-2,-,many,TRBJ1-4,TGTGCCAGCAGCTTAGTAGGCAGGGTGGGCGAAAAACTGTTTTTT,CASSLVGRVGEKLFF
TRBV28,TRBD1,-,TRBJ2-7,TGTGCCAGCAGTTTTGGGGACAGGCTAGGCTACGAGCAGTACTTC,CASSFGDRLGYEQYF
TRBV6-6,-,-,TRBJ1-1,TGTGCCAGCAGCGCCTCACAGGGAATGAACACTGAAGCTTTCTTT,CASSASQGMNTEAFF
TRBV20-1,-,-,TRBJ1-3,TGCAGTGCTAGAGAACCAATCGGAAACACCATATATTTT,CSAREPIGNTIYF
TRBV14,-,many,TRBJ1-1,TGTGCCAGCAGCCCTAGGGTGGCAGGGCCCCTGAACACTGAAGCTTTCTTT,CASSPRVAGPLNTEAFF
TRBV7-9,-,-,TRBJ1-5,TGTGCCAGCAGCTTAGAGGGGACGGACCCGACCCAGCATTTT,CASSLEGTDPTQHF
TRBV5-1,-,many,TRBJ2-5,TGCGCCAGCAGGAACGGTAGTCCCGGGACCCAGTACTTC,CASRNGSPGTQYF
TRBV12-3/TRBV12-4,-,many,TRBJ2-3,TGTGCCAGCAGTTTACGACCGGATACGCAGTATTTT,CASSLRPDTQYF
TRBV20-1,TRBD2,many,TRBJ2-1,TGCAGTGCCCGGGGGGACGACTTGTGGCAGTTCTTC,CSARGDDLWQFF
TRBV5-1,-,few,TRBJ2-7,TGCGCCAGCAGCTTGGAATCTTCGGGGAATTACGAGCAGTACTTC,CASSLESSGNYEQYF
TRBV5-1,TRBD2,many,TRBJ2-7,TGCGCCAGCAGCTTGGTTCTAGCGGGAGGCGGACACGAGCAGTACTTC,CASSLVLAGGGHEQYF
TRBV5-4,TRBD2,many,TRBJ2-3,TGTGCCAGCAGTTCCCTCGAGCGGGGGGACACAGATACGCAGTATTTT,CASSSLERGDTDTQYF
TRBV13,-,medium-sized,TRBJ2-3,TGTGCCAGCAGCTGGGCGGCAGCAGAAAGCACAGATACGCAGTATTTT,CASSWAAAESTDTQYF
TRBV7-9,-,few,TRBJ2-1,TGTGCCAGCAGCTTAGAGGGAGTGGTGCAGTTCTTC,CASSLEGVVQFF